These 2 T cell receptor beta chains were all obtained from the same sample, sequenced in a study of blood T cell repertoires in COVID-19. Profiling relied on immunoSEQ multiplex PCR, and the TCRdb table lists in-frame clones only, not all of them. This sample yields 120,000 to 150,000 clones, of which roughly nine tenths are seen a single time; just over 3% belongs to the top ten. Sequenced input: peripheral blood. Every receptor here comes from a woman aged 60-70 years with active COVID-19.

The CDR3 reads CASSLGGTSVYGYTF. CDR3 in DNA: TGTGCCAGCAGCTTGGGAGGGACAAGCGTCTATGGCTACACCTTC. The genes are TRBV5-5 and TRBJ1-2; TRBD1 might be the D (6 bases). CDR1 and CDR2 from the germline V gene are SGHKS and YYEKEE (reference sequence). The CDR3 is made up of 15 amino acids. The germline V and J ends were trimmed by 0 bases and 4 bases, with 13 bases remaining between them.

This clone was found a few times. The chain carries TRBV28 and TRBJ2-7, with TRBD1 matching 8 bases. V lost 10 bases to trimming and J lost 7 bases; unmatched junction nucleotides: 15. The CDR3 sequence is 14 residues long. Per the germline V gene, CDR1 is MDHEN and CDR2 is SYDVKM. The CDR3 loop reads CATTRGQGAREQYF. CDR3 coding DNA: TGTGCCACCACGCGCGGCCAGGGGGCTCGAGAGCAGTACTTC.